The 13 T cell receptor beta chains below come from one sample, sequenced in a study of vaccination and CD4 T cells after COVID-19 (dated 2022 in TCRdb). The treatment or condition label for this specimen denotes: approximately 11-day PBMC culture with coronavirus spike peptide pools or control peptides (ViraFEST assay). The library was produced with PCR. These reads were obtained on an Illumina iSeq 100. DNA from cultured CD4+ T cells was subjected to TCR sequencing with the Oncomine TCR Beta short-read assay at the Johns Hopkins FTIC core. TCRdb reprocessed the public reads (quality trimming at Q25 with fastp, clone calling with MiXCR) and kept in-frame beta chains. CDR3 protein duplicates are merged, each entry listing the most common genes and DNA. The sample table shows roughly 17,000 distinct CDR3 sequences, and about 55% are seen once. Jointly, the top ten make up 7.5% to 10% of the sample.

Their antigens are not known. Sequencing was carried out using CD4+ T cells from blood, cultured in vitro. The receptors originated from a human donor who had recovered from COVID-19.

The rearrangement uses TRBV20-1 and TRBJ1-1; TRBD1 matches 12 bases. This CDR3 comprises 16 residues. V trimming: 5 bases; J trimming: 0 bases; junction bases outside the gene matches: 7. The V gene's germline CDR1 is DFQATT and CDR2 SNEGSKA (reference sequence). The CDR3 spells CSALGTGGQLNTEAFF. CDR3 bases: TGCAGTGCTCTCGGGACAGGGGGCCAGCTGAACACTGAAGCTTTCTTT.

V is TRBV5-4 and J is TRBJ1-2, with 8 bases aligning to TRBD1. The CDR3 loop spans 13 amino acids. Germline CDR1 is SGHNT and CDR2 is YYREEE (reference sequence). Germline trimming cut 4 bases from V and 8 bases from J; bases unmatched to any gene: 7. The CDR3 DNA follows: TGTGCCAGCAGCCGGGACAGGCGATTGGGCTACACCTTC. Translating gives CASSRDRRLGYTF.

This clonotype has more than one count but fewer than ten. This rearrangement joins TRBV11-2 to TRBJ2-5, with 10 bases that match TRBD2. With V trimmed by 2 bases and J by 5 bases, 11 bases remained unmatched. This CDR3 region has 17 residues. Germline CDR1 reads SGHAT; CDR2 reads FQNNGV. The CDR3, as DNA: TGTGCCAGCAGCTTAAGACCCGGGCTAGCGGGAGTTGAGACCCAGTACTTC. This translates into CASSLRPGLAGVETQYF.

The rearrangement links TRBV27 to TRBJ2-7, with TRBD1 identical over 8 bases. This CDR3 is built from 17 residues. Germline-derived CDR1 and CDR2 are MNHEY and SMNVEV (reference sequence). Losses at the gene ends were 5 bases for V and 1 base for J; bases not matched to a gene: 13. CDR3 loop: CASSRLQGADNSYEQYF. CDR3 in DNA: TGTGCCAGCAGTCGGCTCCAGGGGGCCGATAATTCCTACGAGCAGTACTTC.

The chain is built from TRBV6-5 and TRBJ1-2; tentative D call: TRBD1 (6 bases). V lost 0 bases and J lost 0, with 8 bases in between. The CDR3 is 15 amino acids. CDR1 and CDR2 from the germline V gene are MNHEY and SVGAGI. In DNA, the CDR3 is TGTGCCAGCAGTTACTCGACAGGAACTAACTATGGCTACACCTTC. Encoded protein: CASSYSTGTNYGYTF.

The V and J genes are TRBV7-6 and TRBJ2-7; D possibly corresponds to TRBD1 (5 bases). CDR1 and CDR2 (germline): SGHVS, FNYEAQ. V lost 6 bases to trimming and J lost 7 bases, with 22 bases between them. The CDR3 consists of 15 residues. Here the CDR3 DNA reads TGTGCCAGCAGTTTTTCCTTCGACAGTCCTAGAGAGCAGTACTTC. Protein sequence: CASSFSFDSPREQYF.

This CDR3 is CASSWGYGNQPQHF. The CDR3 DNA follows: TGCGCCAGCAGCTGGGGCTATGGCAATCAGCCCCAGCATTTT. V is TRBV5-1 and J is TRBJ1-5, with a tentative D call TRBD1 (5 bases). The CDR3 consists of 14 residues. Germline loops: CDR1 SGHRS, CDR2 YFSETQ. The germline V and J ends were trimmed by 3 bases and 2 bases, with 9 bases remaining between them.

This chain links TRBV12-3 or TRBV12-4 with TRBJ2-7; TRBD1 matches at 7 bases. The length of the CDR3 is 14 residues. V was clipped by 5 bases and J by 3 bases; unmatched bases: 7. CDR3 nucleotides: TGTGCCAGCAGTCACAACAGGGGCCACTACGAGCAGTACTTC. It encodes CASSHNRGHYEQYF.

This clonotype has just a few counts. This chain connects TRBV20-1 to TRBJ1-6; 10 positions agree with TRBD1. V lost 0 bases and J lost 8; bases outside the gene matches: 10. The length of the CDR3 is 17 residues. CDR1 and CDR2 (germline): DFQATT, SNEGSKA (reference sequence). The CDR3, as DNA: TGCAGTGCTAGAGATGGGCGACAGGGGGCGACAGATTCACCCCTCCACTTT. Protein sequence: CSARDGRQGATDSPLHF.

This rearrangement joins TRBV7-2 to TRBJ2-1; 8 positions agree with TRBD2. The CDR3 has 14 amino acids. Germline V gives CDR1 SGHTA, CDR2 FQGNSA. Germline trimming cut 5 bases from V and 6 bases from J; bases unmatched to any gene: 6. The CDR3 here is CASSPAGAFNEQFF. In nucleotides, the CDR3 is TGTGCCAGCAGCCCAGCGGGAGCGTTCAATGAGCAGTTCTTC.

The chain uses TRBV7-8 and TRBJ2-7; D could derive from TRBD1 or TRBD2 (6 bases each). The V gene lost 5 bases and the J gene lost 6 bases, with 17 bases spanning the gap. Germline V gene lookup returns CDR1 SGHVS and CDR2 FQNEAQ. The CDR3 consists of 14 residues. This chain's CDR3 is CASSPRLGGGEQYF. The CDR3 DNA reads TGTGCCAGCAGCCCGCGGTTAGGAGGGGGCGAGCAGTACTTC.

The chain combines TRBV20-1 with TRBJ2-2; 9 bases map to TRBD2. Germline-derived CDR1 and CDR2 are DFQATT and SNEGSKA (reference sequence). The CDR3 loop spans 15 amino acids. After removal of 6 bases from V and 6 bases from J, the junction contained 11 bases not matched to a gene. The CDR3: CSAAGAGGAAGELFF. Written as DNA, the CDR3 is TGCAGTGCCGCTGGGGCGGGAGGGGCGGCCGGGGAGCTGTTTTTT.

The chain carries TRBV2 and TRBJ2-6; tentative D call: TRBD1 (6 bases). V lost 8 bases and J 0 bases, leaving 23 bases between the germline ends. CDR3 length equals 19 residues. CDR1 is SNHLY, CDR2 FYNNEI, per germline. The DNA for the CDR3 is TGTGCCAGCCCACCCCCCCTGGACAGCGGCTTCTCTGGGGCCAACGTCCTGACTTTC. Encoded protein: CASPPPLDSGFSGANVLTF.